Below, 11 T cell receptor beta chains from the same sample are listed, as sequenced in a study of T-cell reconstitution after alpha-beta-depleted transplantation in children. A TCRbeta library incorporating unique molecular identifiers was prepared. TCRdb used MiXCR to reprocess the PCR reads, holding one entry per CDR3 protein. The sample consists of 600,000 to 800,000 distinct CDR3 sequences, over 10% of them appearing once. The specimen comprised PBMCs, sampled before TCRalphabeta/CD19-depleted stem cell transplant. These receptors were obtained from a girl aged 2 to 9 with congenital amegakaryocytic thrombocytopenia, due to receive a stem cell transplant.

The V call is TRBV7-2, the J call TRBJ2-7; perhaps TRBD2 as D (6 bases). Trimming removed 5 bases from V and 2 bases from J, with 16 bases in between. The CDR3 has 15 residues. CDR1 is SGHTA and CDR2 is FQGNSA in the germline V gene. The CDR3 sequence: CASSIGTSTAYEQYF. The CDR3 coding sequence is TGTGCCAGCAGCATAGGGACTTCTACCGCCTACGAGCAGTACTTC.

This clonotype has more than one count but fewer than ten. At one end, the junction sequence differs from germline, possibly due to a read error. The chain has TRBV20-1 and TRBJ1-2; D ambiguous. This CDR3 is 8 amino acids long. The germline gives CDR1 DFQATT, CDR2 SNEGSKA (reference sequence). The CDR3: CSARGTFF. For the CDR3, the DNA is TGCAGTGCTAGAGGGACCTTCTTC.

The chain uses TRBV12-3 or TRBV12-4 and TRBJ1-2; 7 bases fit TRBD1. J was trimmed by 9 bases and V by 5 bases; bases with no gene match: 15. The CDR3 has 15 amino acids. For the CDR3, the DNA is TGTGCCAGCAGTCCTCCCGGCGACAGGGTGAGAAGCTACACCTTC. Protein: CASSPPGDRVRSYTF.

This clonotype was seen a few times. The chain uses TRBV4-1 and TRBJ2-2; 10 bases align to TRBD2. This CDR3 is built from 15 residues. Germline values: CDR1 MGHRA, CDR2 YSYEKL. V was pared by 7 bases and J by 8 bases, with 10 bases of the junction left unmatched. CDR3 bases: TGCGCCAGCACATGGCTAGCGGGAGTTTCAGGGGAGCTGTTTTTT. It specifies CASTWLAGVSGELFF.

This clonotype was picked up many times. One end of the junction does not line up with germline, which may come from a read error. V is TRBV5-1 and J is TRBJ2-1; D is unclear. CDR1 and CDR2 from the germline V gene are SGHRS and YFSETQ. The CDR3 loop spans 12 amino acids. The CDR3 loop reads CASRSSYNEQFF. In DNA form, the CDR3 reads TGTGCCTCCAGGAGCTCCTACAATGAGCAGTTCTTC. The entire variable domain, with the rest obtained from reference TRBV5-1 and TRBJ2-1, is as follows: KAGVTQTPRYLIKTRGQQVTLSCSPISGHRSVSWYQQTPGQGLQFLFEYFSETQRNKGNFPGRFSGRQFSNSRSEMNVSTLELGDSALYLCASRSSYNEQFFGPGTRLTVL.

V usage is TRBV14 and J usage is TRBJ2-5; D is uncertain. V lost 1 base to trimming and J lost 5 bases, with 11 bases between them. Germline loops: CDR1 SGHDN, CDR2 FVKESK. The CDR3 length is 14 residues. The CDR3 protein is CASSQVTVFETQYF. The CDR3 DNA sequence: TGTGCCAGCAGCCAAGTTACAGTGTTTGAGACCCAGTACTTC.

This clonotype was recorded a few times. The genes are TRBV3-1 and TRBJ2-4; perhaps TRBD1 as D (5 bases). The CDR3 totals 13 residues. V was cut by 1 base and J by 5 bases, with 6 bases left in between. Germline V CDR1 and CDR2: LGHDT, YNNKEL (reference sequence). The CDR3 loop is CASSQGGENIQYF. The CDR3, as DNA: TGTGCCAGCAGCCAAGGGGGCGAAAACATTCAGTACTTC.

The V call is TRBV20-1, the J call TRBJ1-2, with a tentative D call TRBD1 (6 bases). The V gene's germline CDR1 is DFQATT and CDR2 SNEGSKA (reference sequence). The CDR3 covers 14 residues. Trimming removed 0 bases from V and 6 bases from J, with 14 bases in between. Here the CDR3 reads CSAREDSATNGYTF. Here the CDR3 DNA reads TGCAGTGCTAGAGAGGACAGCGCGACAAATGGCTACACCTTC.

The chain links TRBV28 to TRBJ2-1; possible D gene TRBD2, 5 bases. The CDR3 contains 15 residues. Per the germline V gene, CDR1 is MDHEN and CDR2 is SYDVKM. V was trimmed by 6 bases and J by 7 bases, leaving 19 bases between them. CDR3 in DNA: TGTGCCAGCAGAGGCTCGGAAGGAGGTGGGAATGAGCAGTTCTTC. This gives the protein CASRGSEGGGNEQFF.

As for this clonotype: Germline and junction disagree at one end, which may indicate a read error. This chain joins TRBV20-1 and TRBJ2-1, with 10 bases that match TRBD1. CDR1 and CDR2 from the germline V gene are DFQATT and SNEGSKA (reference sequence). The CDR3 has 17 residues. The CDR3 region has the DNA TGCAATGCTAGGGAAGGGGACAGGGGAATCTCCTACAATGAGCAGTTCTTC. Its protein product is CNAREGDRGISYNEQFF.

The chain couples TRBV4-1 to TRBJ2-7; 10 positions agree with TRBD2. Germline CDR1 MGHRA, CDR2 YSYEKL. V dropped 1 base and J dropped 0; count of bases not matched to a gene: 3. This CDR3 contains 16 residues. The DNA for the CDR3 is TGCGCCAGCAGCCAAGGCCCTAGCGGGAGCTCCTACGAGCAGTACTTC. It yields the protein CASSQGPSGSSYEQYF.